This T cell receptor (beta chain) was documented in a study of B cell selection in AIRE deficiency. Study results and limitations: Shorter CDR3s marked shared Treg sequences, biased toward few non-templated insertions. With only TCRbeta sequenced, less than 45% of shared healthy Treg sequences overlapped Tconv. About 31% of healthy-shared Treg TCRbeta sequences appeared in patient Tconv cells.

Sequencing was performed with immunoSEQ multiplex PCR; in TCRdb, only in-frame clones are kept and a portion is missing. The sample shows 25,000 or so clones, around 97% of them seen only once. Concerning this clone itself: Its target is unknown.

Conventional CD4 T cells were sorted as CD4+CD127+ cells. Germline CDR1 SGHTA, CDR2 FQGNSA. CDR3 length equals 14 residues. Trimming removed 4 bases from V and 7 bases from J; junction bases left unmatched: 9. This TCR came from a human donor with AIRE deficiency. V and J are TRBV7-2 and TRBJ1-2; 7 nucleotides align to TRBD1. Sequenced input: conventional CD4+ T cells sorted from PBMCs. Written as DNA, the CDR3 is TGTGCCAGCAGCTCTACGACAGGGTCTGGTGGCTACACCTTC. Translated: CASSSTTGSGGYTF.